The rows below give T cell receptor beta chains drawn from one sample of a study of T cells in localized non-small cell lung cancer. TCRdb's copy holds only in-frame clones and misses some; the assay was immunoSEQ multiplex PCR. This sample has about 4,000 clones, with about 30% found just once. Sequenced material: lung tumor tissue, taken before any cancer treatment. These receptors were collected from a man between 35 and 75 years old with stage II lung adenocarcinoma. The CDR3 runs from the conserved cysteine through the conserved F or W. A D gene is named only where the DNA matches it firmly. Rows give clone size only sometimes, using once, few, many, or a class for an expanded clone.

CDR3 DNA	CDR3 protein	D gene	clone size	V gene	J gene
TGTGCCAGCAGTGAGCTCGGATACACTGAAGCTTTCTTT	CASSELGYTEAFF	NA	few	TRBV6-8	TRBJ1-1
TGTGCCTGGAGTGCTGAGGAGGGGGTTTTCGGTGGCTACACCTTC	CAWSAEEGVFGGYTF	NA	NA	TRBV30	TRBJ1-2
TGTGCCAGCTCATTTACCGACCGGGACGTCCAGTACTTC	CASSFTDRDVQYF	NA	NA	TRBV18	TRBJ2-5
TGTGCCAGCCGGACAGGGTCTGCTGGAAACACCATATATTTT	CASRTGSAGNTIYF	TRBD1	medium-sized	TRBV6-8	TRBJ1-3
TGTGCCAGTAGTATTAACCCAGGGGAGCAGTTCTTC	CASSINPGEQFF	NA	NA	TRBV19	TRBJ2-1
TGTGCCAGTAGACAGAGCACAGATACGCAGTATTTT	CASRQSTDTQYF	NA	NA	TRBV19	TRBJ2-3
TGTGCCAGCGGCTTCCCTTCAGAAGGCAATCAGCCCCAGCATTTT	CASGFPSEGNQPQHF	NA	NA	TRBV28	TRBJ1-5
TGTGCCAGCAGCCATCAGGTGGGCACAGATACGCAGTATTTT	CASSHQVGTDTQYF	NA	few	TRBV14	TRBJ2-3
TGCGCCAGCAGCTTGGATGGCAGGGGAGATGGCTACACCTTC	CASSLDGRGDGYTF	NA	NA	TRBV5-1	TRBJ1-2
TGTGCCAGTAGTACCTGGAACACTGAAGCTTTCTTT	CASSTWNTEAFF	NA	few	TRBV19	TRBJ1-1
TGTGCCAGCAGATACCTCGGGACAGGGTTTGGCTACACCTTC	CASRYLGTGFGYTF	TRBD1	NA	TRBV6-8	TRBJ1-2
TGCGCCAGCAGCCCCCCGGGGGACCGATATGGCTACACCTTC	CASSPPGDRYGYTF	NA	few	TRBV5-1	TRBJ1-2
TGTGCCAGCAGCGCCGACAGGGGGCGATACGAGCAGTACTTC	CASSADRGRYEQYF	TRBD1	many	TRBV11-3	TRBJ2-7
TGTGCCAGCAGCCTAAGCGGGGGGGTCGACTATGGCTACACCTTC	CASSLSGGVDYGYTF	NA	NA	TRBV11-3	TRBJ1-2
TGTGCCAGCTCATGGCCCAGGGGGCCACGAACTAATGAAAAACTGTTTTTT	CASSWPRGPRTNEKLFF	TRBD1	once	TRBV18	TRBJ1-4
TGTGCCATCAGTTGGGAGGGGGAGACCCAGTACTTC	CAISWEGETQYF	TRBD2	many	TRBV6-8	TRBJ2-5
TGCGCCAGCAGTCCCTCTAGCGGGGGTGGGAATGAGCAGTTCTTC	CASSPSSGGGNEQFF	TRBD2	few	TRBV10-2	TRBJ2-1
TGTGCCAGCAGCTTACGCCCAACACAGGGGGCCTCTGGAAACACCATATATTTT	CASSLRPTQGASGNTIYF	TRBD1	few	TRBV11-3	TRBJ1-3
TGTGCCAGCAGCTCCCACCCCGGGACTAGCGCTCGAGAGCAGTACTTC	CASSSHPGTSAREQYF	TRBD2	medium-sized	TRBV11-3	TRBJ2-7
TGTGCCAGCAGTGACGACAGGGTCAGTGAAAAACTGTTTTTT	CASSDDRVSEKLFF	TRBD1	few	TRBV6-8	TRBJ1-4
TGTGCCAGCAGTTACTCCGGGGGGCAAAGAACGTCGGTGGGCACGCAGTATTTT	CASSYSGGQRTSVGTQYF	NA	NA	TRBV6-8	TRBJ2-3
TGTGCCAGCAGTTACTCGATGTATCAGGGGGAATATGCAGATACGCAGTATTTT	CASSYSMYQGEYADTQYF	TRBD1	NA	TRBV6-8	TRBJ2-3
TGTGCCAGCAGCGTAGACGGGACTAGCGTAATCTACAATGAGCAGTTCTTC	CASSVDGTSVIYNEQFF	TRBD2	medium-sized	TRBV9	TRBJ2-1
TGTGCCAGCAGCGGGGGAAGGGGTCGCACCGGGGAGCTGTTTTTT	CASSGGRGRTGELFF	NA	few	TRBV9	TRBJ2-2
TGTGCCAGCAGCTTAGGGGTCGGGGAGCTGTTTTTT	CASSLGVGELFF	NA	NA	TRBV6-8	TRBJ2-2
TGTGCCAGTACCTGGACAGGGGAAGCTTTCTTT	CASTWTGEAFF	TRBD1	few	TRBV19	TRBJ1-1
TGCAGCGTTGTTACGGAAATGAACACTGAAGCTTTCTTT	CSVVTEMNTEAFF	NA	NA	TRBV29-1	TRBJ1-1
TGTGCCAGCTCACCACAGGGGGCTAATGAAAAACTGTTTTTT	CASSPQGANEKLFF	NA	NA	TRBV18	TRBJ1-4
TGTGCCAGCAGCCCACTGACTAGCGGGCCTCAAGAGACCCAGTACTTC	CASSPLTSGPQETQYF	TRBD2	few	TRBV11-3	TRBJ2-5